The 10 T cell receptor beta chains below come from one sample, sequenced in a study of T-cell memory formation after mild COVID-19. One entry per CDR3 protein, called by TCRdb with MiXCR from the 5' RACE reads. The sample carries a few hundred thousand distinct CDR3 sequences, 28% recorded once. The specimen was PBMCs or a T cell subset sorted from them (not recorded which). All receptors derive from an adult woman who had mild COVID-19 (a few samples of this study predate the infection). Cell type and time point are not known.

The rearrangement uses TRBV5-1 and TRBJ1-5, with TRBD1 identical over 7 bases. This CDR3 is 15 amino acids long. The trim removed 0 bases at V and 3 bases at J, leaving 3 bases unmatched. Germline V CDR1 and CDR2: SGHRS, YFSETQ. This chain's CDR3 is CASSLGQGHNQPQHF. CDR3 nucleotide sequence: TGCGCCAGCAGCTTGGGACAGGGCCACAATCAGCCCCAGCATTTT.

This clonotype was recorded a few times. This rearrangement joins TRBV11-2 to TRBJ2-2; D gene ambiguous. The CDR3 loop spans 17 amino acids. V was cut by 0 bases and J by 2 bases, with 13 bases left in between. Per germline, CDR1 SGHAT and CDR2 FQNNGV. CDR3 amino acids: CASSLDLGKINTGELFF. CDR3 bases: TGTGCCAGCAGCTTAGATCTGGGGAAGATTAACACCGGGGAGCTGTTTTTT.

The chain carries TRBV7-9 and TRBJ2-7; tentatively, D is TRBD1 (5 bases). In germline, CDR1 is SEHNR, CDR2 FQNEAQ (reference sequence). This CDR3 spans 13 amino acids. Trimming took 5 bases from V and 2 from J, leaving 10 bases between them. Here the CDR3 reads CASSRQLAYEQYF. The CDR3 nucleotides are TGTGCCAGCAGCCGACAGTTGGCCTACGAGCAGTACTTC.

The chain links TRBV30 to TRBJ1-5; D not certain. V lost 2 bases and J 7 bases, leaving 12 bases between the germline ends. The CDR3 extends over 13 amino acids. Germline assignment: CDR1 GTSNPN and CDR2 SVGIG (reference sequence). The CDR3 sequence is CAWSKEAAQPQHF. The CDR3 DNA reads as TGTGCCTGGAGTAAGGAGGCCGCACAGCCCCAGCATTTT.

The genes are TRBV12-3 or TRBV12-4 and TRBJ1-1; D is ambiguous. The CDR3 runs 14 residues. V dropped 1 base and J dropped 2 bases, with 8 bases sitting between them. CDR3 protein: CASSLEYGNTEAFF. CDR3 nucleotide sequence: TGTGCCAGCAGTTTAGAGTACGGAAACACTGAAGCTTTCTTT.

The chain joins TRBV4-1 to TRBJ2-7, with TRBD1 matching over 12 bases. V shed 4 bases, J shed 6 bases, and the junction held 4 bases outside the gene matches. CDR1 MGHRA and CDR2 YSYEKL come from the germline V gene. This CDR3 has 14 amino acids. CDR3 DNA sequence: TGCGCCAGCAGCCTGGGACAGGGGGCATTCGAGCAGTACTTC. It yields the protein CASSLGQGAFEQYF.

The chain uses TRBV20-1 and TRBJ1-1, with 7 bases matching TRBD1. With 3 bases clipped from V and 1 base from J, the junction kept 2 bases outside the gene matches. Germline V CDR1 and CDR2: DFQATT, SNEGSKA (reference sequence). CDR3 size: 13 residues. CDR3 amino acids: CSARHRGNTEAFF. CDR3 nucleotides: TGCAGTGCTAGGCACAGGGGGAACACTGAAGCTTTCTTT.

The rearrangement links TRBV20-1 to TRBJ2-7; 7 nucleotides align to TRBD1. Germline V gene data show CDR1 as DFQATT and CDR2 as SNEGSKA (reference sequence). V shed 5 bases, J shed 4 bases, and the junction held 11 bases outside the gene matches. The CDR3 sequence is 14 residues long. In DNA, the CDR3 is TGCAGTGCTCAAACGGGGCAGGGGGATTACGAGCAGTACTTC. Translating it yields CSAQTGQGDYEQYF.

This sequence joins TRBV4-3 and TRBJ2-5; maybe TRBD2 (6 bases). The CDR3 consists of 19 residues. With 0 bases removed from V and 5 bases from J, the gap between germline ends came to 25 bases. Germline values: CDR1 LGHNA, CDR2 YSLEER. CDR3 in amino acids: CASSQEGPITGEGMETQYF. CDR3 sequence (DNA): TGCGCCAGCAGCCAAGAAGGTCCGATAACGGGAGAAGGGATGGAGACCCAGTACTTC.

This clonotype was counted between two and nine times. V and J are TRBV7-2 and TRBJ2-5, with 11 bases matching TRBD2. CDR1 and CDR2 from the germline V gene are SGHTA and FQGNSA. The length of the CDR3 is 15 residues. With V trimmed by 8 bases and J by 5 bases, 10 bases remained unmatched. In nucleotides, the CDR3 is TGTGCCAGCTCCGATAGCGGGAGGGCCCGCGAGACCCAGTACTTC. This gives the protein CASSDSGRARETQYF.